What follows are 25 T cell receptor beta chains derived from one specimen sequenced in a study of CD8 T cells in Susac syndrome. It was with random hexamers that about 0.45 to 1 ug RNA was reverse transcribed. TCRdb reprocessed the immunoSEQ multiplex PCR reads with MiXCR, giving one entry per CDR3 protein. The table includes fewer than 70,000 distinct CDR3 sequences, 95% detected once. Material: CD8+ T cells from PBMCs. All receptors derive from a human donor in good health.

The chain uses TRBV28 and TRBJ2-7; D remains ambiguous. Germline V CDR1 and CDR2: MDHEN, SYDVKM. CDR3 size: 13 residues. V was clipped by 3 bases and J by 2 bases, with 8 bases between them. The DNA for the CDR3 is TGTGCCAGCAGTTTTGGGGAAGCCTACGAGCAGTACGTC. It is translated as CASSFGEAYEQYV.

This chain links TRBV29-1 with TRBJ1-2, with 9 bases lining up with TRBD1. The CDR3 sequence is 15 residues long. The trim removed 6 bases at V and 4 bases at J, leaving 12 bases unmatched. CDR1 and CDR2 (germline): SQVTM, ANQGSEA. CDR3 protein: CSVAPPGQGTYGYTF. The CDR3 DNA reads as TGCAGCGTCGCTCCCCCGGGACAGGGCACCTATGGCTACACCTTC.

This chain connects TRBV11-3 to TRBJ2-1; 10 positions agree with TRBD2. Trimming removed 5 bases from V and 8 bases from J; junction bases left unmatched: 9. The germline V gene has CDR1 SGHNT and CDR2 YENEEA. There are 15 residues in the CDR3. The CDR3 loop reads CASSPPLAGRDEQFF. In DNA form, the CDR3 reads TGTGCCAGCAGCCCTCCACTAGCGGGGCGGGATGAGCAGTTCTTC.

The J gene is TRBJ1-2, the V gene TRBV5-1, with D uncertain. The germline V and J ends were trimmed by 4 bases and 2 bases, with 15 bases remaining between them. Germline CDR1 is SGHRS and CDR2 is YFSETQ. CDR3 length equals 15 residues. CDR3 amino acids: CASSPDGLLNYGYTF. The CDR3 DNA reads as TGCGCCAGCAGCCCGGACGGATTACTAAACTATGGCTACACCTTC.

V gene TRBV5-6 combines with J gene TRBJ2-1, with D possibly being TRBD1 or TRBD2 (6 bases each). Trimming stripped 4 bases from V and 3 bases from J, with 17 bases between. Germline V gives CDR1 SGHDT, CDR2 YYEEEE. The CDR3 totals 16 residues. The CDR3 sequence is CASSPGEGGLYNEQFF. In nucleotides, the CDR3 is TGTGCCAGCAGCCCCGGGGAAGGGGGGCTCTACAATGAGCAGTTCTTC.

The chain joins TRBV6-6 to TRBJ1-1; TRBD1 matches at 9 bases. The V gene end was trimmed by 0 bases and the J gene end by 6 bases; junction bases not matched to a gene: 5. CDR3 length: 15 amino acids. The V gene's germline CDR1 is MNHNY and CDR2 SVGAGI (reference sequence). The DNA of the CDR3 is TGTGCCAGCAGTTACTCGGGGACAGGGAGGGCTGAAGCTTTCTTT. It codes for CASSYSGTGRAEAFF.

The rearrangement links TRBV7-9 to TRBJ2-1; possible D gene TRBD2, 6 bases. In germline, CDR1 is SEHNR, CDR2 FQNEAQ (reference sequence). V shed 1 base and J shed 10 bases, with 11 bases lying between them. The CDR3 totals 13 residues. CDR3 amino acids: CASSLVRAGEQFF. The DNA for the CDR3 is TGTGCCAGCAGCTTAGTAAGGGCGGGGGAGCAGTTCTTC.

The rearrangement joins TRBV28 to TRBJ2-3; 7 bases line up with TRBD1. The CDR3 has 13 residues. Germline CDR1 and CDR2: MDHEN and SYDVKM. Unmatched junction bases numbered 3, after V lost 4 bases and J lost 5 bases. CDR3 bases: TGTGCCAGCAGTTCCAGGGGGAGAGATACGCAGTATTTT. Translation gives CASSSRGRDTQYF.

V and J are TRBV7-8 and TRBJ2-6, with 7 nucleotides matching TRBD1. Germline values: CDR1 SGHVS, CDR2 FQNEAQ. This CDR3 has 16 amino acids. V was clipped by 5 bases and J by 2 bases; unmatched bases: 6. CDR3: CASSPTGNPGANVLTF. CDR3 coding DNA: TGTGCCAGCAGCCCGACAGGGAACCCTGGGGCCAACGTCCTGACTTTC. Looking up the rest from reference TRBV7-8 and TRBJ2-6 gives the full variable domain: GAGVSQSPRYKVAKRGQDVALRCDPISGHVSLFWYQQALGQGPEFLTYFQNEAQLDKSGLPSDRFFAERPEGSVSTLKIQRTQQEDSAVYLCASSPTGNPGANVLTFGAGSRLTVL.

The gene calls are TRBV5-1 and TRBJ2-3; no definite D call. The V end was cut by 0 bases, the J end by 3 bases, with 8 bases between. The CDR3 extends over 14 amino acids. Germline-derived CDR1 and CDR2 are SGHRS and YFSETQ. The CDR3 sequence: CASSLVYNTDTQYF. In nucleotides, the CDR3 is TGCGCCAGCAGCTTGGTCTATAATACAGATACGCAGTATTTT.

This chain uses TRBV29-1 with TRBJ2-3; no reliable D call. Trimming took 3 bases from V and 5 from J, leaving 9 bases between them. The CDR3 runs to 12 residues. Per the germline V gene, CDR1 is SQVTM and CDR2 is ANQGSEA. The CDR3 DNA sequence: TGCAGCGTTGACCCGATTGGAGATACGCAGTATTTT. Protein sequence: CSVDPIGDTQYF.

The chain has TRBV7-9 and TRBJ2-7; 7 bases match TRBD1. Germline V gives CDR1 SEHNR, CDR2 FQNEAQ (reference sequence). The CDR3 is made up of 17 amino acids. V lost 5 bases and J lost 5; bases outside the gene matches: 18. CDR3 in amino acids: CASSKPTGARTYNEQYF. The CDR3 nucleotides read TGTGCCAGCAGCAAACCAACAGGGGCAAGGACTTACAACGAGCAGTACTTC.

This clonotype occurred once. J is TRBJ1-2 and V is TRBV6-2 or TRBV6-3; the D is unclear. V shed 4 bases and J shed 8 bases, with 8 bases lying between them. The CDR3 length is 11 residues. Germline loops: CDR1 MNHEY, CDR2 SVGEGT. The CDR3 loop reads CASSFPGGYTF. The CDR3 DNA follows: TGTGCCAGCAGTTTCCCGGGAGGCTACACCTTC.

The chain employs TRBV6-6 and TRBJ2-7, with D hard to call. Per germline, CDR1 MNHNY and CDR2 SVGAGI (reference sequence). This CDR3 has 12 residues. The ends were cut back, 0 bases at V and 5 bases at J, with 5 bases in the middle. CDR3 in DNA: TGTGCCAGCAGTTACTCGCGGAACGAGCAGTACGTC. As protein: CASSYSRNEQYV.

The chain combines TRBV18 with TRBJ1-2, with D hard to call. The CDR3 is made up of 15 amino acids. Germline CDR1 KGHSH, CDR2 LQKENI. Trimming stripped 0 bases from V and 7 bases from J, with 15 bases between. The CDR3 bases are TGTGCCAGCTCACCACCGATTCGGCCCGCAAGTGGCTACACCTTC. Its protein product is CASSPPIRPASGYTF.

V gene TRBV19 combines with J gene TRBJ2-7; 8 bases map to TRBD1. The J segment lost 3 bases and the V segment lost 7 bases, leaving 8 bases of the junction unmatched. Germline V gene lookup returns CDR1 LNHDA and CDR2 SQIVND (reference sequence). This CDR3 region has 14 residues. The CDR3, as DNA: TGTGCCAGTAAGAGTTCAGGGGGCAGCTACGAGCAGTACTTC. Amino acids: CASKSSGGSYEQYF.

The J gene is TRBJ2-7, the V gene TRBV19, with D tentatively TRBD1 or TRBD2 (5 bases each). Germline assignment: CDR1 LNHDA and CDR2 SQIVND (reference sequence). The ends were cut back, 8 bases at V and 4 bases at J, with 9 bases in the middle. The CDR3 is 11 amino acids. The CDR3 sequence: CASGWGYEQYF. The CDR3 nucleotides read TGTGCCAGTGGCTGGGGGTACGAGCAGTACTTC.

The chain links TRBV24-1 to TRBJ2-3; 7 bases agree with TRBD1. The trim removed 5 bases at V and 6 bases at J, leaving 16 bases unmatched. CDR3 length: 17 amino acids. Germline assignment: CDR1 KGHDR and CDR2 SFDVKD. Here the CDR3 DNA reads TGTGCCACCAGTGGCAGGCGGACAGGTCCTGAGTCGGATACGCAGTATTTT. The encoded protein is CATSGRRTGPESDTQYF.

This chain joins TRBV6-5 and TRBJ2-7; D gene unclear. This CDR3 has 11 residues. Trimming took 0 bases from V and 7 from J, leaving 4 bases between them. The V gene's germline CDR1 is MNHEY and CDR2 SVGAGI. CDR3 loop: CASSYSGEQYF. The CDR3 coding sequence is TGTGCCAGCAGTTACTCGGGGGAGCAGTACTTC.

The CDR3 bases are TGCGCCAGCAGCGAAGACAGCCTGTACCAAGAGACCCAGTACTTC. Its protein is CASSEDSLYQETQYF. This chain joins TRBV5-1 and TRBJ2-5; perhaps TRBD1 as D (5 bases). CDR3 length: 15 amino acids. V lost 4 bases and J 0 bases, leaving 13 bases between the germline ends. Germline V gene sequence: CDR1 SGHRS, CDR2 YFSETQ. The entire variable domain, with the rest obtained from reference TRBV5-1 and TRBJ2-5, is as follows: KAGVTQTPRYLIKTRGQQVTLSCSPISGHRSVSWYQQTPGQGLQFLFEYFSETQRNKGNFPGRFSGRQFSNSRSEMNVSTLELGDSALYLCASSEDSLYQETQYFGPGTRLLVL.

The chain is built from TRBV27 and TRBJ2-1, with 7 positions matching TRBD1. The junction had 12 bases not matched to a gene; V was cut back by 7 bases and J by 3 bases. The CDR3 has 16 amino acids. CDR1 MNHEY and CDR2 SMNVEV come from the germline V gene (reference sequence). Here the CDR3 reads CASNQGSDRVYNEQFF. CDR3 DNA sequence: TGTGCCAGCAATCAAGGGAGTGACAGGGTCTACAATGAGCAGTTCTTC.

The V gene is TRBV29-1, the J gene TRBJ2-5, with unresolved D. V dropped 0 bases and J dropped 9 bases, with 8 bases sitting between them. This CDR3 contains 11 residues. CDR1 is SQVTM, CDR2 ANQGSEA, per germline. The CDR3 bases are TGCAGCGTTGAAGATACTTTTCCCCAGTACTTC. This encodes CSVEDTFPQYF.

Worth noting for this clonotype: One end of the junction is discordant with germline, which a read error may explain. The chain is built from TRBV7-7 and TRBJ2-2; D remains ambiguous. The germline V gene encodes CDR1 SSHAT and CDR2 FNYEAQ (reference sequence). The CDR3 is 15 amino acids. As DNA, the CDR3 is TGTGCTAGCAGGTCGATGGCACTGAACACCGGGGAGCTGTTTTTT. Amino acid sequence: CASRSMALNTGELFF. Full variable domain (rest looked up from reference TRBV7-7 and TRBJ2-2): GAGVSQSPRYKVTKRGQDVTLRCDPISSHATLYWYQQALGQGPEFLTYFNYEAQPDKSGLPSDRFSAERPEGSISTLTIQRTEQRDSAMYRCASRSMALNTGELFFGEGSRLTVL.

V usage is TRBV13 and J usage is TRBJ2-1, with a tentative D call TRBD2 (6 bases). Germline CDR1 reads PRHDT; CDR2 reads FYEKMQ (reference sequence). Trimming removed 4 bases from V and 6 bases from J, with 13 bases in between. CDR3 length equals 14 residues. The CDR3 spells CASSSKDYINEQFF. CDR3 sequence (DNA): TGTGCCAGCAGCTCCAAGGACTACATCAATGAGCAGTTCTTC.

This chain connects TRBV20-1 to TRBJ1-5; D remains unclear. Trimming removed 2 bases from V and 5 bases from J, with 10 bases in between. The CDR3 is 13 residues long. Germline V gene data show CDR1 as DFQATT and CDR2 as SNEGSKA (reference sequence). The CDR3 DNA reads TGCAGTGCTAGATGGTCACTTTATCAGCCCCAGCATTTT. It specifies CSARWSLYQPQHF.